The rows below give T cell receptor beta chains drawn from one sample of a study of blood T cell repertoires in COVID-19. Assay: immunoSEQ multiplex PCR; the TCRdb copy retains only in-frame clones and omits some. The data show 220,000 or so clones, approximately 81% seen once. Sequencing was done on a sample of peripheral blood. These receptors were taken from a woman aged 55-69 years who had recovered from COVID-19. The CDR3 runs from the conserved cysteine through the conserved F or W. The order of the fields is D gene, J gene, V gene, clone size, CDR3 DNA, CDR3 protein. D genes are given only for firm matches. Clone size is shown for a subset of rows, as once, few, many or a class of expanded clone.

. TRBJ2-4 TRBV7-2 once TGTGCCAGCAGCAAGAGGACGGGAGTAGCCAAAAACATTCAGTACTTC CASSKRTGVAKNIQYF
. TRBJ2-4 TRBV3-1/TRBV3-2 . TGTGCCAGCAGCCAAGGACTGGCTCAGTACTTC CASSQGLAQYF
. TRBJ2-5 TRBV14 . TGTGCCAGCAGCCATGTGCCGGAGTTTCAAGAGACCCAGTACTTC CASSHVPEFQETQYF
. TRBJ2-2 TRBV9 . TGTGCCAGCAGCGTCGTTAGCACCGGGGAGCTGTTTTTT CASSVVSTGELFF
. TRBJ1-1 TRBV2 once TGTGCCAGCAGTGAACGAGGTACCACTGAAGCTTTCTTT CASSERGTTEAFF
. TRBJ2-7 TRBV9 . TGTGCCAGCAGCGTAGTATCGGACTCGCCGTACTTC CASSVVSDSPYF
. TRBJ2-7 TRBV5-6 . TGTGCCAGCAGCTTTACAGGGCGCGAGCAGTACTTC CASSFTGREQYF
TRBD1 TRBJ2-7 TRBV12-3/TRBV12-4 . TGTGCCAGCTGGGGACAGGATAGCTACGAGCAGTACTTC CASWGQDSYEQYF
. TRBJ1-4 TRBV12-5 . TGTGCTAGTGGAGAATCCGGGACAACAAATGAAAAACTGTTTTTT CASGESGTTNEKLFF
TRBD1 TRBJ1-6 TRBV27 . TGTGCCAGCACTGCCGACAGGGGCCCTATTAATTCACCCCTCCACTTT CASTADRGPINSPLHF
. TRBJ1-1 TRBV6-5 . TGTGCCAGCAGCACCCCAGGGGCCTCTGAAGCTTTCTTT CASSTPGASEAFF
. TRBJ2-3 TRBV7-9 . TGTGCCAGCAGCCCGGGACAGCGGGCGTCGTACGATACGCAGTATTTT CASSPGQRASYDTQYF
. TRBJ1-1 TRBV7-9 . TGTGCCAGCAGCTCCCGAGGAGGCTTGAACACTGAAGCTTTCTTT CASSSRGGLNTEAFF
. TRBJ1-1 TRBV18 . TGTGCCAGCTCATCCGAGGGCACTGAAGCTTTCTTT CASSSEGTEAFF
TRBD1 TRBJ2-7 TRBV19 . TGTGCCAGTAGTATGGGACAGGAGAGCTCCTACGAGCAGTACTTC CASSMGQESSYEQYF
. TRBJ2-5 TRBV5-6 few TGTGCCAGCAGCTTGACAGCCGGTGGGGAGACCCAGTACTTC CASSLTAGGETQYF
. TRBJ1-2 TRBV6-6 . TGTGCCAGCAGTTACTCGAAGGACTCTGGCTACACCTTC CASSYSKDSGYTF
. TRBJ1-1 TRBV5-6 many TGTGCCAGCAGCTCGGGGTTCGTGAACACTGAAGCTTTCTTT CASSSGFVNTEAFF
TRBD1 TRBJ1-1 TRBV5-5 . TGTGCCAGCAGCCTGAGGACAGGGGATGAAGCTTTCTTT CASSLRTGDEAFF
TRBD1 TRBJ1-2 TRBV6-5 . TGTGCCAGCAGTTACTCGGGACAGGGGTTTGATGGCTACACCTTC CASSYSGQGFDGYTF
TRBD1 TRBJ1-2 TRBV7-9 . TGTGCCAGCAGCTTAGGGGACAGTGCATATGGCTACACCTTC CASSLGDSAYGYTF
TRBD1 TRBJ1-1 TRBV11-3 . TGTGCCAGCAGCTTAGGGGGGGACAGGGAGAACACTGAAGCTTTCTTT CASSLGGDRENTEAFF
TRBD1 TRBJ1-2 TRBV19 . TGTGCCAGTAGTCCGGCAGACAGGGGAAGGAACTATGGCTACACCTTC CASSPADRGRNYGYTF
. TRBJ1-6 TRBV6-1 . TGTGCCAGCAGTGAGGGGGCGCTTAATTCACCCCTCCACTTT CASSEGALNSPLHF
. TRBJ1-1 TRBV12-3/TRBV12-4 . TGTGCCAGCATTCTGGGGGGGGCAACTGAAGCTTTCTTT CASILGGATEAFF
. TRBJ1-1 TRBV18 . TGTGCCAGCTCACCACGGGCATTGGACACTGAAGCTTTCTTT CASSPRALDTEAFF
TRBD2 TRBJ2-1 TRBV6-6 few TGTGCCAGCAGTCCGGAACTAGCGGCCTACAATGAGCAGTTCTTC CASSPELAAYNEQFF
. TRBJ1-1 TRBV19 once TGTGCCAGTAGTATGTATCCTGAAGCTTTCTTT CASSMYPEAFF
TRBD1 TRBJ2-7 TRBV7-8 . TGTGCCAGCAGCTCGTTGGACAGGTACGAGCAGTACTTC CASSSLDRYEQYF
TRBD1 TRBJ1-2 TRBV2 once TGTGCCAGCAGGGGAGGACAGGGTGATTGGGGGGGCTACACCTTC CASRGGQGDWGGYTF
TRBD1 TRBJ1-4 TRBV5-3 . TGTGCCAGAATCATAGGAGAGGCAGGGGGCGTTGAAAAACTGTTTTTT CARIIGEAGGVEKLFF
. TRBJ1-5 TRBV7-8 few TGTGCCAGCAGCTCCCAGACAGGCCGCGGCCAGCCCCAGCATTTT CASSSQTGRGQPQHF
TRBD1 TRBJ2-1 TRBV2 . TGTGCCAGCGGACCCCTTTGGATGGACCACATTGAATGGACAGGATCATACAATGAGCAGTTCTTC CASGPLWMDHIEWTGSYNEQFF
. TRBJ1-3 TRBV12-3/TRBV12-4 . TGTGCCAGCACCGACCGACTAGGAAACACCATATATTTT CASTDRLGNTIYF
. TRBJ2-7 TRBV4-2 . TGTGCCAGCAGCGAAGACAGGTACGAGCAGTACTTC CASSEDRYEQYF
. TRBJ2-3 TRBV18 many TGTGCCAGCTCACCCGGCACAGATACGCAGTATTTT CASSPGTDTQYF
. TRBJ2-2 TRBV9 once TGTGCCAGCAGCGTAACAGGGCTTAACACCGGGGAGCTGTTTTTT CASSVTGLNTGELFF
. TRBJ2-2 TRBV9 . TGTGCCAGCAGCGATTACAGGGGTGCGGGAACCGGGGAGCTGTTTTTT CASSDYRGAGTGELFF
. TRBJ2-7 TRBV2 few TGTGCCAGCAGGTATGCGTACCCAACCACCTACGAGCAGTACTTC CASRYAYPTTYEQYF
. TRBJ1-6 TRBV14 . TGTGCCAGCAGCCGGGGGGACTCCTATAATTCACCCCTCCACTTT CASSRGDSYNSPLHF
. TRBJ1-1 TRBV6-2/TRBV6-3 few TGTGCCAGCAGTCTCTCCACGGGGGGCACTGAAGCTTTCTTT CASSLSTGGTEAFF
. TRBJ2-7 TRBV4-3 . TGCGCCAGCAGCCAAGGCTCGGGTAGGGGATACTCCTACGAGCAGTACTTC CASSQGSGRGYSYEQYF
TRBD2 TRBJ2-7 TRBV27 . TGTGCCAGCAGCCGGACTAGCGGGGGGGCCACCGAGCAGTACTTC CASSRTSGGATEQYF
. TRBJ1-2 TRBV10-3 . TGTGCCATCATCTTTACAGGGTCTCCCTATGGCTACACCTTC CAIIFTGSPYGYTF
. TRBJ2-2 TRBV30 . TGTGCCTGGAGTGAAAGGGGAACGTACACCGGGGAGCTGTTTTTT CAWSERGTYTGELFF
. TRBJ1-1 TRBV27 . TGTGCCAGCAGCCCTTTGGACTCCCGCAGAGCTTTCTTT CASSPLDSRRAFF
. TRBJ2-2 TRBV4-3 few TGCGCCAGCAGCCAAGGGGCTGACCCTAACTGGAACACCGGGGAGCTGTTTTTT CASSQGADPNWNTGELFF
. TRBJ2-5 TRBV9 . TGTGCCAGCAGCGTAGCGATCAGGGCTGGGTACCAAGAGACCCAGTACTTC CASSVAIRAGYQETQYF
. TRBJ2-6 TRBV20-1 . TGCAGTGCTAGTTCCCGACGGGATTCTGGGGCCAACGTCCTGACTTTC CSASSRRDSGANVLTF
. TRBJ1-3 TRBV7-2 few TGTGCCAGCAGCCTTCAAAGGGGCCTAGGAAACACCATATATTTT CASSLQRGLGNTIYF
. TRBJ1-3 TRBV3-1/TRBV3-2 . TGTGCCAGCAGCCTTCAGGGGACTGGAAACACCATATATTTT CASSLQGTGNTIYF
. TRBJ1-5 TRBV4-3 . TGCGCCAGCAGCCAAGATCGGGTTAGTCAGCCCCAGCATTTT CASSQDRVSQPQHF
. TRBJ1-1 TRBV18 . TGTGCCAGCTCACCGGTGGGGGCAGGGATGAACACTGAAGCTTTCTTT CASSPVGAGMNTEAFF
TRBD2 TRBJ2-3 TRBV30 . TGTGCCTGGAGTTCCCGACTAGCGGAGATCACAGATACGCAGTATTTT CAWSSRLAEITDTQYF
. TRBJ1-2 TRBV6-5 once TGTGCCAGCAGAGGACAGATCTATGGCTACACCTTC CASRGQIYGYTF
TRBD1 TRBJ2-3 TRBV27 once TGTGCCAGCAGCCCGGGACAGCGACGTGACACGCAGTATTTT CASSPGQRRDTQYF
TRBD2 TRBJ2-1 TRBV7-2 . TGTGCCAGCAGCTTAGCAATTAGCGGGGGGGAGCAGTTCTTC CASSLAISGGEQFF